This is a list of T cell receptor beta chains from one sample in a study of blood T cell repertoires in COVID-19. Profiling relied on immunoSEQ multiplex PCR, and the TCRdb table lists in-frame clones only, not all of them. This sample has 150,000 or so clones; 80% occur once, and the top ten carry roughly 13%. Sequenced material: peripheral blood. Receptor source: a man aged 55 to 69 with active or convalescent COVID-19. CDR3s include the opening cysteine and the closing phenylalanine or tryptophan. The D gene is left open where the match is weak. Some rows mark clone size as missing; the rest say once, few, many or name a class of expanded clone.

j_call clone_size d_call v_call cdr3_nt cdr3_aa
TRBJ1-2 few TRBD1 TRBV19 TGTGCCAGTTCTACCGGGACAGGGACCGGCTACACCTTC CASSTGTGTGYTF
TRBJ1-5 few - TRBV7-2 TGTGCCAGCAGCTTACAGGGAAAGAAGAGGAATCAGCCCCAGCATTTT CASSLQGKKRNQPQHF
TRBJ1-2 once - TRBV21-1 TGTGCCAGCAGCAAAGCTTACAGGGCCCCTAACTATGGCTACACCTTC CASSKAYRAPNYGYTF
TRBJ2-7 - - TRBV27 TGTGCCAGCAGTCCTCGAGAGATCTACGAGCAGTACTTC CASSPREIYEQYF
TRBJ2-1 - - TRBV7-3 TGTGCCAGCAGCTTATCTAGCCTCAATGAGCAGTTCTTC CASSLSSLNEQFF
TRBJ1-1 - - TRBV6-5 TGTGCCAGCAGTCCCCACAAGAACACTGAAGCTTTCTTT CASSPHKNTEAFF
TRBJ1-1 - - TRBV11-3 TGTGCCAGCAGCTTAGGGGCAGGGAATCCTGAAGCTTTCTTT CASSLGAGNPEAFF
TRBJ1-1 - - TRBV19 TGTGCCAGTAGTATACTGACTTCCCGAAATGAAGCTTTCTTT CASSILTSRNEAFF
TRBJ1-3 - TRBD1 TRBV29-1 TGCAGCGTTGATGCGGGACAGGGCAACACCATATATTTT CSVDAGQGNTIYF
TRBJ2-5 - TRBD1 TRBV19 TGTGCCACCGCAAGGACAGGGACCAGACAAGAGACCCAGTACTTC CATARTGTRQETQYF
TRBJ1-6 - - TRBV7-9 TGTGCCAGCAGCCCACCTCTAGATTCACCCCTCCACTTT CASSPPLDSPLHF
TRBJ2-2 once TRBD2 TRBV9 TGTGCCAGCAGCGTAGGGCTAGCGGTGAACACCGGGGAGCTGTTTTTT CASSVGLAVNTGELFF
TRBJ1-1 - - TRBV19 TGTGCCAGTAGCCCGACAGGCTTTAACACTGAAGCTTTCTTT CASSPTGFNTEAFF
TRBJ1-5 - TRBD1 TRBV30 TGTGCCTGGAGACTACAGGGGGCAAGCAATCAGCCCCAGCATTTT CAWRLQGASNQPQHF
TRBJ2-1 few - TRBV3-1/TRBV3-2 TGTGCCAGCAGCCTCGGGAGTAAGAATGAGCAGTTCTTC CASSLGSKNEQFF
TRBJ1-4 - - TRBV18 TGTGCCAGCTCCCTCGACATAGGGGTGGTTGAAAAACTGTTTTTT CASSLDIGVVEKLFF
TRBJ1-2 - TRBD1 TRBV7-3 TGTGCCAGCAGCCATACAGGGGGCTTTTATGGCTACACCTTC CASSHTGGFYGYTF
TRBJ2-3 - TRBD2 TRBV4-3 TGCGCCAGCAGCCAAGAATCTTCTAGCGGCTTAGGTACGCAGTATTTT CASSQESSSGLGTQYF
TRBJ1-1 - - TRBV7-3 TGTGCCAGCAAGCTTGGGGGCTACACTGAAGCTTTCTTT CASKLGGYTEAFF
TRBJ2-7 - - TRBV5-5 TGTGCCAGCGGAGAACAGGCCTACGAGCAGTACTTC CASGEQAYEQYF
TRBJ2-5 - - TRBV11-1 TGTGCCAGCAGGAAATCCAGGTGGGAGACCCAGTACTTC CASRKSRWETQYF
TRBJ1-3 - - TRBV13 TGTGCCAGCAGCTTCAAGAGGGTATTGGGAAACACCATATATTTT CASSFKRVLGNTIYF
TRBJ1-1 once - TRBV10-3 TGTGCCATCAGTGAGATCACAGGTATGAACACTGAAGCTTTCTTT CAISEITGMNTEAFF
TRBJ2-1 - - TRBV10-3 TGTGCCATGGGGGGGGAACAGGGTCAGGGAGCCTTTGAGCAGTTCTTC CAMGGEQGQGAFEQFF
TRBJ2-7 few TRBD2 TRBV5-1 TGCGCCAGCAACTCGGGGACTAGCTACGAGCAGTACTTC CASNSGTSYEQYF
TRBJ2-2 - TRBD2 TRBV7-9 TGTGCCAGCAGCCGGACTAGCGGGAGAACTACCGGGGAGCTGTTTTTT CASSRTSGRTTGELFF
TRBJ1-6 once - TRBV3-1/TRBV3-2 TGTGCCAGCAGCCCGAAGGGGTATAATTCACCCCTCCACTTT CASSPKGYNSPLHF
TRBJ2-3 - - TRBV7-3 TGTGCCAGCAGCTTAAGAGGCTATAGCACAGATACGCAGTATTTT CASSLRGYSTDTQYF
TRBJ1-1 - - TRBV5-5 TGTGCCAGCAGCTTGGCCGTGTCGAACACTGAAGCTTTCTTT CASSLAVSNTEAFF
TRBJ1-5 - - TRBV19 TGTGCCAGTAGTACTATGACCACCAGGGCGGAGCAGCCCCAGCATTTT CASSTMTTRAEQPQHF
TRBJ2-5 once - TRBV11-1 TGTGCCAGCAGCTTAATAGAGCAAGAGACCCAGTACTTC CASSLIEQETQYF
TRBJ1-2 - - TRBV5-1 TGCGCCAGCAGCTTGCCCAATCCTAACTATGGCTACACCTTC CASSLPNPNYGYTF
TRBJ1-4 - TRBD1 TRBV5-1 TGCGCCAGCAGCTTGGAACAGGGGGCGACTAATGAAAAACTGTTTTTT CASSLEQGATNEKLFF
TRBJ2-5 - - TRBV27 TGTGCCAGCAGTTCGAGGAGAGGAGAGACCCAGTACTTC CASSSRRGETQYF
TRBJ1-4 - - TRBV2 TGTGCCAGCAGGGGAGGGGTCTTCAATGAAAAACTGTTTTTT CASRGGVFNEKLFF
TRBJ1-2 - - TRBV7-2 TGTGCCAGCAGCTTAGTAGGGGTTGGCTACACCTTC CASSLVGVGYTF
TRBJ1-3 - - TRBV2 TGTGCCAGCAGTGTTGTCTTAGTTCGAATTGGGGGGATGCCTGGAAACACCATATATTTT CASSVVLVRIGGMPGNTIYF
TRBJ2-2 - - TRBV28 TGTGCCAGCAGTTCGGAGTTCAACACCGGGGAGCTGTTTTTT CASSSEFNTGELFF
TRBJ1-1 once - TRBV27 TGTGCCAGCATCCAAGCGGGGAGGACTGAAGCTTTCTTT CASIQAGRTEAFF
TRBJ1-4 - - TRBV5-1 TGCGCCAGCAGCCGAACCACGCGAGGGAATGAAAAACTGTTTTTT CASSRTTRGNEKLFF
TRBJ2-7 - - TRBV6-6 TGTGCCAGCCGTCTTGGGGGCCAGGCCGACGAGCAGTACTTC CASRLGGQADEQYF